This T cell receptor beta chain appears in the sequencing data of a study of cytomegalovirus exposure and HLA in healthy donors. PCR used 60 Vbeta primers and 13 Jbeta primers. Profiled with immunoSEQ multiplex PCR; TCRdb holds only in-frame clones, not every one. This repertoire shows some 82,000 clones, roughly 84% found once; its top ten account for 2.4%. The TCR comes from a woman aged 45-59 years in good health and CMV-seronegative. Input material: PBMCs.

The CDR3 sequence is CASSVQGRGEAFF. CDR3 bases: TGTGCCAGCAGTGTACAGGGGCGAGGTGAAGCTTTCTTT. The rearrangement links TRBV7-3 to TRBJ1-1; TRBD1 aligns across 7 bases. Germline CDR1 reads SGHTA; CDR2 reads FQGTGA. The CDR3 spans 13 residues. J was trimmed by 7 bases and V by 6 bases; bases with no gene match: 8.